The rows below give T cell receptor beta chains drawn from one sample of a study of T-cell memory formation after mild COVID-19. TCRdb processed the 5' RACE reads anew with MiXCR; each CDR3 protein has one entry. Among some 120,000 distinct CDR3 sequences listed, about 5.9% were seen once. The sequenced sample was PBMCs or a T cell subset sorted from them (not recorded which). Source of these receptors: an adult woman who had mild COVID-19 (a few samples of this study predate the infection). Cell type and time point are not known. CDR3s include the opening cysteine and the closing phenylalanine or tryptophan. Fields, in order: clone size, J gene, D gene, V gene, CDR3 protein, CDR3 DNA. The D gene is left open where the match is weak. A row's size may be missing; if present it is once, few, many or a size class.

size: many; J: TRBJ2-5; D: TRBD2; V: TRBV5-1; CDR3: CASSLLGTSGRAYETQYF; DNA: TGCGCCAGCAGCTTGCTCGGGACTAGCGGGAGGGCCTACGAGACCCAGTACTTC
size: many; J: TRBJ2-6; D: .; V: TRBV15; CDR3: CATSRDFEAGANVLTF; DNA: TGTGCCACCAGCAGAGATTTTGAAGCTGGGGCCAACGTCCTGACTTTC
size: few; J: TRBJ2-6; D: .; V: TRBV6-2/TRBV6-3; CDR3: CASSQRTSGANVLTF; DNA: TGTGCCAGCAGTCAACGGACGTCTGGGGCCAACGTCCTGACTTTC
size: few; J: TRBJ1-1; D: .; V: TRBV12-3/TRBV12-4; CDR3: CASRPGGSTEAFF; DNA: TGTGCCAGCAGACCCGGGGGATCCACTGAAGCTTTCTTT
size: many; J: TRBJ1-3; D: .; V: TRBV20-1; CDR3: CSAIARGNTIYF; DNA: TGCAGTGCTATCGCCAGAGGGAACACCATATATTTT
size: .; J: TRBJ2-3; D: TRBD2; V: TRBV7-3; CDR3: CASSTPGLAKYF; DNA: TGTGCCAGCAGCACACCGGGACTAGCGAAGTATTTT
size: .; J: TRBJ2-7; D: TRBD1; V: TRBV3-1; CDR3: CASSDGQGAYEQYF; DNA: TGTGCCAGCAGCGACGGACAGGGGGCCTACGAGCAGTACTTC
size: few; J: TRBJ2-2; D: .; V: TRBV29-1; CDR3: CSVEDSGIRTGELFF; DNA: TGCAGCGTTGAAGATTCCGGGATCAGGACCGGGGAGCTGTTTTTT
size: .; J: TRBJ2-7; D: .; V: TRBV18; CDR3: CASSPRAGYYEQYF; DNA: TGTGCCAGCTCACCTCGGGCAGGGTACTACGAGCAGTACTTC
size: many; J: TRBJ2-1; D: TRBD2; V: TRBV7-2; CDR3: CASSLARTRSINEQFF; DNA: TGTGCCAGCAGCTTAGCAAGGACTAGGTCCATCAATGAGCAGTTCTTC
size: few; J: TRBJ1-4; D: .; V: TRBV4-3; CDR3: CASSQDHGTRIKLFF; DNA: TGCGCCAGCAGCCAAGATCATGGGACGCGGATAAAACTGTTTTTT
size: many; J: TRBJ2-1; D: TRBD1; V: TRBV27; CDR3: CASIPRDSPYNEQFF; DNA: TGTGCCAGCATCCCCCGGGACAGTCCCTACAATGAGCAGTTCTTC
size: .; J: TRBJ1-2; D: .; V: TRBV12-3/TRBV12-4; CDR3: CASSRNVVGGYTF; DNA: TGTGCCAGCAGCCGGAACGTCGTCGGAGGCTACACCTTC
size: .; J: TRBJ1-1; D: TRBD1; V: TRBV6-5; CDR3: CASSYDRVTEAFF; DNA: TGTGCCAGCAGTTACGACAGGGTCACTGAAGCTTTCTTT
size: .; J: TRBJ2-7; D: .; V: TRBV5-5; CDR3: CASSFEYMQAYEQYF; DNA: TGTGCCAGCAGCTTTGAGTACATGCAAGCCTACGAGCAGTACTTC
size: .; J: TRBJ2-5; D: TRBD2; V: TRBV4-3; CDR3: CASSQEVAGGKVERYF; DNA: TGCGCCAGCAGCCAAGAGGTAGCGGGAGGCAAAGTGGAACGGTACTTC
size: .; J: TRBJ2-7; D: TRBD1; V: TRBV27; CDR3: CASSPRQGPEQYF; DNA: TGTGCCAGCAGTCCTCGACAGGGCCCCGAGCAGTACTTC
size: many; J: TRBJ1-4; D: TRBD1; V: TRBV7-2; CDR3: CASSLVRAGGREKLFF; DNA: TGTGCCAGCAGCTTAGTACGGGCAGGGGGTCGGGAAAAACTGTTTTTT
size: .; J: TRBJ2-6; D: TRBD2; V: TRBV5-1; CDR3: CASSPGSSGRASSGANVLTF; DNA: TGCGCCAGCAGCCCCGGGTCTAGCGGGAGGGCCAGCTCTGGGGCCAACGTCCTGACTTTC
size: many; J: TRBJ1-2; D: TRBD1; V: TRBV20-1; CDR3: CSARENPGQGRDGYTF; DNA: TGCAGTGCTAGAGAGAATCCGGGACAGGGGCGGGATGGCTACACCTTC
size: many; J: TRBJ2-6; D: .; V: TRBV5-1; CDR3: CASRKQLSGANVLTF; DNA: TGCGCCAGCAGAAAACAGTTATCTGGGGCCAACGTCCTGACTTTC
size: few; J: TRBJ2-3; D: .; V: TRBV29-1; CDR3: CSVEDILRGGTDTQYF; DNA: TGCAGCGTTGAAGATATACTGAGGGGAGGCACAGATACGCAGTATTTT
size: many; J: TRBJ2-5; D: .; V: TRBV14; CDR3: CASSYAAGRLQETQYF; DNA: TGTGCCAGCAGCTATGCCGCCGGGCGGCTTCAAGAGACCCAGTACTTC
size: many; J: TRBJ1-2; D: .; V: TRBV12-3/TRBV12-4; CDR3: CASWPSGVTYGYTF; DNA: TGTGCCAGCTGGCCCTCAGGGGTTACCTATGGCTACACCTTC
size: many; J: TRBJ2-1; D: .; V: TRBV20-1; CDR3: CSAREGAYNEQFF; DNA: TGCAGTGCTAGAGAGGGGGCCTACAATGAGCAGTTCTTC
size: many; J: TRBJ2-7; D: TRBD2; V: TRBV30; CDR3: CASEPGLAGSTGYEQYF; DNA: TGTGCCTCGGAGCCGGGACTAGCGGGAAGTACGGGCTACGAGCAGTACTTC
size: few; J: TRBJ1-5; D: .; V: TRBV28; CDR3: CASSRYGGDQPQHF; DNA: TGTGCCAGCAGCCGGTATGGGGGGGATCAGCCCCAGCATTTT
size: few; J: TRBJ2-2; D: .; V: TRBV15; CDR3: CATSRPLGELFF; DNA: TGTGCCACCAGCAGGCCCCTCGGGGAGCTGTTTTTT
size: few; J: TRBJ2-1; D: TRBD2; V: TRBV10-3; CDR3: CAIKGAGGDEQFF; DNA: TGTGCCATCAAGGGAGCGGGGGGGGACGAGCAGTTCTTC
size: .; J: TRBJ2-3; D: TRBD2; V: TRBV4-2; CDR3: CASSQFSGSRTDTQYF; DNA: TGTGCCAGCAGCCAATTTAGCGGGAGTAGGACAGATACGCAGTATTTT
size: .; J: TRBJ2-2; D: TRBD2; V: TRBV5-1; CDR3: CASSLDGLVINTGELFF; DNA: TGCGCCAGCAGCTTGGACGGACTAGTCATAAACACCGGGGAGCTGTTTTTT
size: few; J: TRBJ2-6; D: .; V: TRBV29-1; CDR3: CSVRFGLGAGANVLTF; DNA: TGCAGCGTCCGATTTGGTTTGGGGGCTGGGGCCAACGTCCTGACTTTC
size: many; J: TRBJ2-3; D: TRBD2; V: TRBV5-1; CDR3: CASSLDRRAGGNADTQYF; DNA: TGCGCCAGCAGCTTGGATCGGAGAGCGGGAGGTAACGCAGATACGCAGTATTTT
size: few; J: TRBJ1-4; D: .; V: TRBV4-2; CDR3: CASSQRGQNEKLFF; DNA: TGTGCCAGCAGCCAACGTGGACAGAATGAAAAACTGTTTTTT
size: few; J: TRBJ2-2; D: .; V: TRBV19; CDR3: CSTRQGGYNTGELFF; DNA: TGTTCGACCCGACAGGGAGGGTATAACACCGGGGAGCTGTTTTTT
size: many; J: TRBJ1-1; D: .; V: TRBV20-1; CDR3: CSASTHTEAFF; DNA: TGCAGTGCTAGTACCCACACTGAAGCTTTCTTT
size: many; J: TRBJ2-3; D: .; V: TRBV29-1; CDR3: CSVAKDKGTGTDTQYF; DNA: TGCAGCGTGGCCAAGGATAAGGGGACGGGCACAGATACGCAGTATTTT
size: few; J: TRBJ1-1; D: .; V: TRBV24-1; CDR3: CATSDYLTGRGAFF; DNA: TGTGCCACCAGTGATTATCTAACAGGGAGGGGAGCTTTCTTT
size: .; J: TRBJ1-6; D: .; V: TRBV10-3; CDR3: CAISPGPNSPLHF; DNA: TGTGCCATCTCACCGGGGCCTAATTCACCCCTCCACTTT
size: .; J: TRBJ2-7; D: .; V: TRBV7-8; CDR3: CASSLGLTTTYEQYF; DNA: TGTGCCAGCAGCTTGGGACTGACAACCACCTACGAGCAGTACTTC
size: many; J: TRBJ2-4; D: TRBD2; V: TRBV20-1; CDR3: CSADPAGEKGNIQYF; DNA: TGCAGTGCAGACCCCGCGGGAGAGAAAGGAAACATTCAGTACTTC
size: many; J: TRBJ2-7; D: .; V: TRBV5-1; CDR3: CASSLDPIYEQYF; DNA: TGCGCCAGCAGCCTTGACCCCATCTACGAGCAGTACTTC
size: .; J: TRBJ2-5; D: .; V: TRBV3-1; CDR3: CASSRQLGEQETQYF; DNA: TGTGCCAGCAGCCGTCAACTAGGGGAACAAGAGACCCAGTACTTC
size: many; J: TRBJ2-1; D: TRBD1; V: TRBV5-1; CDR3: CASSSGQGAYNEQFF; DNA: TGTGCCAGCAGTTCCGGACAGGGGGCATACAATGAGCAGTTCTTC
size: few; J: TRBJ2-7; D: .; V: TRBV29-1; CDR3: CSVDSPGTYEQYF; DNA: TGCAGCGTTGATTCCCCCGGGACCTACGAGCAGTACTTC
size: .; J: TRBJ2-2; D: TRBD1; V: TRBV4-1; CDR3: CASSPKGRTGYDTGELFF; DNA: TGCGCCAGCAGCCCAAAGGGGCGGACAGGGTATGACACCGGGGAGCTGTTTTTT
size: many; J: TRBJ1-4; D: TRBD1; V: TRBV29-1; CDR3: CSVSERGQDEKLFF; DNA: TGCAGCGTCTCCGAGAGGGGGCAGGATGAAAAACTGTTTTTT
size: .; J: TRBJ2-4; D: .; V: TRBV5-1; CDR3: CASSLMLAKNIQYF; DNA: TGCGCCAGCAGCTTAATGCTAGCCAAAAACATTCAGTACTTC
size: few; J: TRBJ2-4; D: .; V: TRBV15; CDR3: CATSRDRLVQNIQYF; DNA: TGTGCCACCAGCAGAGATCGACTAGTTCAAAACATTCAGTACTTC
size: .; J: TRBJ2-7; D: .; V: TRBV7-2; CDR3: CASSSPRYEQYF; DNA: TGTGCCAGCAGCTCCCCCCGCTACGAGCAGTACTTC